This TCR beta chain comes out of a study of blood T cells in healthy people across ages (dated by TCRdb to 2015 to 2017). With respect to the entire study: In model experiments, template switching captured roughly one uniquely barcoded TCR beta cDNA molecule for every two T cells. To track age-related changes in TCR beta repertoire diversity, the study relied on deep sequencing normalized with unique cDNA molecular identifiers. The donors were divided into four age groups: young (average about 16 years), middle-aged (approximately 39), aged (approximately 64) and long-lived (nearly 85). Donors of different ages were randomly distributed across sequencing lanes to avoid experimental bias. Using the same blood draw, the study looked at two additional independent replicas of 1 million unique cDNA reads for two donors, one aged 18 to 30 and the other aged 80 or older. Study-wide findings and limitations: Conclusive comparison of naive and antigen-experienced compartments was prevented by the profiling of bulk unsorted PBMCs. Estimates of total diversity from one million sequenced T cells were regarded as lower bounds and underestimates. Observed TCR beta diversity correlated strongly with the percentage of naive T cells measured by flow cytometry. Observed TCR beta diversity per million T cells fell roughly linearly with age, and a significant reduction was already apparent by age roughly 40. Compared with the aged group, the long-lived group had more naive CD4+ T cells, fewer expanded clones and increased TCR diversity, a pattern suggesting age selection. Donor CMV infection status was unknown, potentially confounding age-related changes in expanded clonotypes.

CDR1 and CDR2 are drawn from the germline V gene: SNHLY, FYNNEI. From the cysteine up to the phenylalanine, the CDR3 has a length of 13 residues. Of all the DNA, just the CDR3 is kept, 39 bases in frame from base 1. A few counts support this clonotype. No antigen is known for it. Per-base qualities were not stored, and no clone one base away is much larger. Donors were 39 systemically healthy Caucasian individuals from Russia aged roughly 6 to 90 years. Each donor gave ten milliliters of peripheral blood, drawn into EDTA-treated Vacutainer tubes. Ficoll-Paque density-gradient centrifugation was used to isolate PBMCs, with at least 6.5 million per sample. Total RNA was extracted from PBMCs with Trizol reagent, with at least 5 micrograms obtained per sample. For every donor, an aliquot of PBMCs went through flow cytometry to measure the percentages of naive CD45RAhigh/CD27high T cells. The library came from 5' RACE. For sequencing, an Illumina HiSeq 2500 was employed. A second PCR of about 6 to 12 cycles was run with a J-beta primer mix and a sample-barcoded 5' primer. A unique molecular identifier was introduced onto each TCR beta cDNA molecule by a template-switch 5' adaptor carrying 12 random nucleotides. Each sample yielded at least 2.5 million CDR3-containing paired-end reads. First-strand cDNA synthesis was performed from all RNA using the Mint cDNA synthesis kit, with priming by a TRBC-specific oligonucleotide. Following uracil-DNA glycosylase treatment, all cDNA underwent a first 18-cycle PCR with the universal primers M1SS and BC2_uni_R. The source study handled its data this way. Normalization of each sample was performed by random selection of 1 million high-quality reads, each carrying a distinct molecular identifier. Instead of being binned into consensus sequences, reads with shared molecular identifiers were discarded. CDR3 identification, clonotype clustering and error correction used MiTCR with a Q25 quality threshold and the strictest error-elimination algorithm. A nonparametric unseen species model using Euler transformation provided a lower-bound estimate of total TCR beta diversity. TCRdb reprocessed the public reads (quality trimming at Q25 with fastp, clone calling with MiXCR) and kept in-frame beta chains. Entries are consolidated by CDR3 protein sequence, retaining the most common genes and DNA. The V and J calls shown here were made by TCRdb, not taken from the authors' results. This sample holds about 1,500,000 distinct CDR3 sequences; roughly 30% were observed only once. Of the sample, roughly 8.2% falls within the top ten clones.

This receptor chain uses TRBV2 and TRBJ2-7; a tentative D call is TRBD2 (5 bases match). The DNA end is a closer match to TRBJ2-5, so the J assignment may be wrong. The source of this sequence is a woman in her twenties or thirties in good health. The sequenced sample was blood. Here is the DNA: TGTGCCAGCAGTGAGGAGGTCCGGGAGACCCAGTACTTC. This translates into CASSEEVRETQYF.